This T cell receptor beta chain emerged from a study of blood T cell repertoires in COVID-19. Sequenced by immunoSEQ multiplex PCR; TCRdb stores in-frame clones only, minus some. The sample lists 85,000 to 90,000 clones, 65% to 90% occurring once. Germline lookup yields CDR1 SEHNR and CDR2 FQNEAQ (reference sequence). With 2 bases removed from V and 6 bases from J, the gap between germline ends came to 13 bases. This CDR3 has 14 amino acids. Sequencing was done on a sample of peripheral blood. This sequence joins TRBV7-9 and TRBJ1-2, with D possibly TRBD1 on 5 matching bases. The clonotype was recovered from an elderly woman with active or convalescent COVID-19. CDR3 DNA sequence: TGTGCCAGCAGCTTAATCGCAGGGTGGGATGGCTACACCTTC. Its protein product is CASSLIAGWDGYTF.